These 31 T cell receptor beta chains came from one sample sequenced in a study of quantifying T cell responses using KT2 cells. At the level of the study: cDNA was made from DNase-treated RNA using alpha and beta constant primers.

A single-stranded UMI oligo with SP2 sequence was ligated to cDNA 3' ends. The first PCR ran roughly 4 cycles with an equimolar RC1.1 and RC1.2 beta primer mix. TCRdb re-called the UMI-ligation and nested PCR reads with MiXCR, one entry per CDR3 protein. The sample carries some 50,000 distinct CDR3 sequences, 11% recorded once. Input material: PBMCs spiked with cells of the T cell clone KT2. These receptors were collected from a human donor.

This clonotype was counted ten times or more. V and J are TRBV5-5 and TRBJ2-3, with a weak D call TRBD1 (5 bases). Trimming took off 6 bases at V and 1 base at J, with 12 bases between the two ends. This CDR3 region has 14 residues. Germline V gene lookup returns CDR1 SGHKS and CDR2 YYEKEE (reference sequence). The CDR3 bases are TGTGCCAGCACCACCGGACATCGCACAGATACGCAGTATTTT. Its translation: CASTTGHRTDTQYF. Looking up the rest from reference TRBV5-5 and TRBJ2-3 gives the full variable domain: DAGVTQSPTHLIKTRGQQVTLRCSPISGHKSVSWYQQVLGQGPQFIFQYYEKEERGRGNFPDRFSARQFPNYSSELNVNALLLGDSALYLCASTTGHRTDTQYFGPGTRLTVL.

The V and J genes are TRBV27 and TRBJ2-7; tentatively, D is TRBD2 (6 bases). With 5 bases removed from V and 3 bases from J, the gap between germline ends came to 14 bases. This CDR3 comprises 14 residues. The V gene's germline CDR1 is MNHEY and CDR2 SMNVEV (reference sequence). CDR3 residues: CASSISTGGYEQYF. CDR3 DNA: TGTGCCAGCAGTATAAGTACCGGGGGCTACGAGCAGTACTTC.

This clonotype occurred many times. The rearrangement joins TRBV14 to TRBJ2-3; tentatively, D is TRBD2 (6 bases). The V and J ends lost 1 base and 0 bases respectively, with 8 bases between them. Germline CDR1 SGHDN, CDR2 FVKESK. The CDR3 loop spans 15 amino acids. This CDR3 reads CASSQGLGSTDTQYF. As DNA, the CDR3 is TGTGCCAGCAGCCAAGGACTAGGAAGCACAGATACGCAGTATTTT.

This clonotype is medium-sized in the sample. The chain carries TRBV7-2 and TRBJ2-3, with TRBD2 matching 10 bases. There are 18 residues in the CDR3. Germline values: CDR1 SGHTA, CDR2 FQGNSA. With V trimmed by 0 bases and J by 2 bases, 8 bases remained unmatched. In DNA form, the CDR3 reads TGTGCCAGCAGCTTAGCGCCAGGAAGCGGGAGGGCCACAGATACGCAGTATTTT. This sequence encodes CASSLAPGSGRATDTQYF.

This clonotype was seen a few times. The rearrangement joins TRBV24-1 to TRBJ2-3, with 7 bases identical to TRBD2. Germline CDR1 reads KGHDR; CDR2 reads SFDVKD. This CDR3 comprises 14 residues. The junction had 5 bases not matched to a gene; V was cut back by 5 bases and J by 4 bases. The CDR3 DNA is TGTGCCACCAGTGGCGGGAGAAGGTCAGATACGCAGTATTTT. This gives the protein CATSGGRRSDTQYF.

This clonotype was seen only a few times. DNA for the CDR3: TGTGCCAGCAGAGAGAGACTAGCGGGGACCTACGAGCAGTACTTC. Translating gives CASRERLAGTYEQYF. The chain is built from TRBV6-2 or TRBV6-3 and TRBJ2-7; 11 bases match TRBD2. The germline V gene has CDR1 MNHEY and CDR2 SVGEGT. J lost 2 bases, V lost 6 bases, and 6 bases had no gene match. CDR3 length equals 15 residues.

The V and J genes are TRBV6-5 and TRBJ1-2; maybe TRBD1 (5 bases). Trimming removed 0 bases from V and 5 bases from J, with 13 bases in between. Germline V lookup: CDR1 MNHEY, CDR2 SVGAGI. The CDR3 length is 15 residues. CDR3 sequence reads: CASSYSRTGGYGYTF. The CDR3 DNA follows: TGTGCCAGCAGTTACTCACGAACAGGAGGATATGGCTACACCTTC.

The table lists this clonotype with a few counts. J is TRBJ1-1 and V is TRBV12-3 or TRBV12-4, with D unresolved. V lost 2 bases and J lost 5, with 9 bases in between. The CDR3 totals 13 residues. In DNA form, the CDR3 reads TGTGCCAGCAGTTTAAATGGGGTTACTGAAGCTTTCTTT. The encoded protein is CASSLNGVTEAFF.

This chain joins TRBV5-1 and TRBJ2-7, with D possibly matching TRBD2 (5 bases). V was clipped by 0 bases and J by 0 bases, with 10 bases between them. From germline, CDR1 is SGHRS and CDR2 YFSETQ. CDR3 length: 15 amino acids. CDR3 DNA sequence: TGCGCCAGCAGCTTGGATCCTAGCCGCTCCTACGAGCAGTACTTC. Protein: CASSLDPSRSYEQYF.

V is TRBV20-1 and J is TRBJ2-2; no definite D call. Trimming removed 1 base at V and 1 base at J, with 7 bases between. The germline CDR1 and CDR2 sequences are DFQATT and SNEGSKA (reference sequence). The CDR3 has 14 residues. The CDR3 bases are TGCAGTGCTAGAGGGCAGCTGAACACCGGGGAGCTGTTTTTT. As protein: CSARGQLNTGELFF.

The DNA for the CDR3 is TGTGCCATACTGACTAGCGCGTTCTCCTACGAGCAGTACTTC. This encodes CAILTSAFSYEQYF. The chain carries TRBV7-9 and TRBJ2-7; TRBD2 agrees at 8 bases. V gave up 10 bases and J gave up 0 bases; unmatched junction bases: 8. Germline V gives CDR1 SEHNR, CDR2 FQNEAQ (reference sequence). This CDR3 is built from 14 residues.

This clonotype was seen a few times. This chain links TRBV27 with TRBJ1-4; TRBD1 matches at 8 bases. The CDR3 consists of 16 residues. V was pared by 5 bases and J by 2 bases, with 7 bases of the junction left unmatched. Germline V gene data show CDR1 as MNHEY and CDR2 as SMNVEV (reference sequence). The CDR3 loop is CASSLRTGKTNEKLFF. The CDR3 DNA sequence: TGTGCCAGCAGTCTACGGACAGGGAAGACTAATGAAAAACTGTTTTTT.

This chain connects TRBV27 to TRBJ2-7; 8 positions agree with TRBD2. The trim removed 4 bases at V and 4 bases at J, leaving 6 bases unmatched. CDR1 is MNHEY and CDR2 is SMNVEV in the germline V gene (reference sequence). CDR3 length: 14 amino acids. CDR3 residues: CASSSLAARYEQYF. The CDR3 DNA sequence: TGTGCCAGCAGTTCACTAGCGGCCCGATACGAGCAGTACTTC.

This clonotype has only a few counts. V and J are TRBV7-2 and TRBJ2-1; TRBD2 agrees at 8 bases. Germline trimming cut 5 bases from V and 9 bases from J; bases unmatched to any gene: 9. Germline loops: CDR1 SGHTA, CDR2 FQGNSA. CDR3 size: 14 residues. CDR3 sequence: CASSRIGTRGEQFF. CDR3 coding DNA: TGTGCCAGCAGCCGGATCGGGACTAGGGGTGAGCAGTTCTTC.

The chain has TRBV12-3 or TRBV12-4 and TRBJ1-1, with D perhaps TRBD1 (5 bases). This CDR3 contains 13 residues. The germline V and J ends were trimmed by 4 bases and 6 bases, with 12 bases remaining between them. CDR3 coding DNA: TGTGCCAGCAGTTACCCGGGACGGCCTGAAGCTTTCTTT. Translated: CASSYPGRPEAFF.

This clonotype was seen a handful of times. The genes are TRBV29-1 and TRBJ1-2, with 11 bases aligning to TRBD1. Germline V gene data show CDR1 as SQVTM and CDR2 as ANQGSEA. The CDR3 sequence is 14 residues long. Trimming cost V 5 bases and J 4 bases; bases outside gene matches: 6. The CDR3 coding sequence is TGCAGCGTTTTTCCGGGACAGGGGGGCTATGGCTACACCTTC. Protein: CSVFPGQGGYGYTF.

The chain couples TRBV6-5 to TRBJ1-6, with D possibly being TRBD1 (5 bases). V was clipped by 7 bases and J by 6 bases, with 22 bases between them. The CDR3 totals 17 residues. Germline assignment: CDR1 MNHEY and CDR2 SVGAGI. This CDR3 reads CASTSNWGVPLNSPLHF. In DNA form, the CDR3 reads TGTGCCAGCACCTCCAACTGGGGGGTCCCCCTTAATTCACCCCTCCACTTT.

This clonotype has just a few counts. The rearrangement links TRBV3-1 to TRBJ2-1; 8 bases align to TRBD2. This CDR3 is built from 16 residues. Germline V CDR1 and CDR2: LGHDT, YNNKEL (reference sequence). The J segment lost 5 bases and the V segment lost 1 base, leaving 7 bases of the junction unmatched. CDR3 sequence (DNA): TGTGCCAGCAGCCAAGGGGGAGCGGGGGCAAACAATGAGCAGTTCTTC. Its protein product is CASSQGGAGANNEQFF.

There are many counts of this clonotype. The conserved phenylalanine or tryptophan normally closing the CDR3 is absent here, so this likely arose from a read error. The DNA is left out, because the CDR3 cannot be placed on it with certainty; the CDR3 is given as TCRdb lists it. The chain joins TRBV12-5 to TRBJ2-7; TRBD2, the D gene given by the table, was not confirmed from the DNA. The CDR3 has 8 residues if both end residues are counted. Germline V gene data show CDR1 as LGHNT and CDR2 as FRNRAP. CDR3 amino acids: CASERGTS.

The CDR3 spells CASSVQGISNQPQHF. The CDR3 bases are TGCGCCAGCAGTGTCCAGGGTATAAGCAATCAGCCCCAGCATTTT. The rearrangement links TRBV10-2 to TRBJ1-5; D may be TRBD1 (5 bases). Germline V gives CDR1 WSHSY, CDR2 SAAADI. The CDR3 contains 15 residues. Trimming took 4 bases from V and 1 from J, leaving 11 bases between them.

The chain couples TRBV12-3 or TRBV12-4 to TRBJ2-2, with 9 bases matching TRBD2. This CDR3 comprises 16 residues. The V and J ends lost 3 bases and 4 bases, in that order; junction bases with no gene match: 6. CDR3 protein: CASSFTAGGITGELFF. CDR3 bases: TGTGCCAGCAGTTTTACAGCGGGAGGAATCACCGGGGAGCTGTTTTTT.

The CDR3 spells CASSSEGKETQYF. CDR3 coding DNA: TGTGCCAGCAGTTCCGAGGGGAAGGAGACCCAGTACTTC. This chain uses TRBV6-2 or TRBV6-3 with TRBJ2-5, with D perhaps matching TRBD1 or TRBD2 (5 bases each). CDR3 size: 13 residues. Trimming shortened V by 4 bases and J by 5 bases, and 11 bases separated the two germline ends. CDR1 MNHEY and CDR2 SVGEGT come from the germline V gene.

This clonotype was counted between two and nine times. The chain employs TRBV9 and TRBJ2-2; D gene uncertain. Germline V CDR1 and CDR2: SGDLS, YYNGEE. Trimming left V 4 bases short and J 4 bases short, with 14 bases between. The CDR3 runs to 15 residues. Here the CDR3 DNA reads TGTGCCAGCAGCTCAAGTAAAGTTTCCACCGGGGAGCTGTTTTTT. Residues: CASSSSKVSTGELFF.

This clonotype occurred a few times. The J gene is TRBJ2-7, the V gene TRBV5-1; D perhaps matches TRBD2 (6 bases). V was trimmed by 5 bases and J by 2 bases, leaving 11 bases between them. This CDR3 is built from 13 residues. Germline V gene lookup returns CDR1 SGHRS and CDR2 YFSETQ. This CDR3 reads CASRYSGTYEQYF. In DNA, the CDR3 is TGCGCCAGCAGATATAGCGGTACCTACGAGCAGTACTTC.

The rearrangement joins TRBV6-6 to TRBJ1-5, with 8 bases that match TRBD1. Germline trimming cut 5 bases from V and 3 bases from J; bases unmatched to any gene: 6. This CDR3 contains 15 residues. Germline V CDR1 and CDR2: MNHNY, SVGAGI (reference sequence). CDR3 sequence: CASSPDRGLNQPQHF. The CDR3 DNA reads TGTGCCAGCAGTCCCGACAGGGGCCTCAATCAGCCCCAGCATTTT.

The chain has TRBV5-5 and TRBJ2-1, with D tentatively TRBD2 (7 bases). Deletions cut 0 bases from V and 2 bases from J, with 18 bases between. The CDR3 sequence is 18 residues long. The germline V gene encodes CDR1 SGHKS and CDR2 YYEKEE (reference sequence). The CDR3, as DNA: TGTGCCAGCAGCTTGGCCGCTAGGGGGGGGTGGCCCTACAATGAGCAGTTCTTC. Its protein is CASSLAARGGWPYNEQFF.

This clonotype was detected only a few times. This chain joins TRBV7-9 and TRBJ1-1; TRBD1 agrees at 7 bases. Germline CDR1 reads SEHNR; CDR2 reads FQNEAQ (reference sequence). Germline trimming cut 6 bases from V and 4 bases from J; bases unmatched to any gene: 14. The CDR3 sequence is 16 residues long. DNA for the CDR3: TGTGCCAGCAGGTCTAACCAGGGGGATGGCGGCACTGAAGCTTTCTTT. It translates to CASRSNQGDGGTEAFF. Drawing the rest from reference TRBV7-9 and TRBJ1-1, the complete variable domain is DTGVSQNPRHKITKRGQNVTFRCDPISEHNRLYWYRQTLGQGPEFLTYFQNEAQLEKSRLLSDRFSAERPKGSFSTLEIQRTEQGDSAMYLCASRSNQGDGGTEAFFGQGTRLTVV.

On this clonotype: A clone one base away is much larger, so this may be a read error. This chain links TRBV7-3 with TRBJ2-2, with no clear D. Germline V CDR1 and CDR2: SGHTA, FQGTGA. The CDR3 is made up of 13 amino acids. CDR3 in amino acids: CANSRTGGGELFF. Here the CDR3 DNA reads TGTGCCAACAGCCGGACGGGTGGCGGGGAGCTGTTTTTT.

This clonotype occurred many times. This sequence joins TRBV12-3 or TRBV12-4 and TRBJ1-6; unclear D gene. The V gene lost 2 bases and the J gene lost 5 bases, with 10 bases spanning the gap. CDR3 size: 15 residues. The CDR3 bases are TGTGCCAGCAGTTTAAACCAGGCCGATAATTCACCCCTCCACTTT. It encodes CASSLNQADNSPLHF.

The chain links TRBV7-2 to TRBJ2-1; 7 nucleotides agree with TRBD2. V lost 5 bases to trimming and J lost 3 bases; unmatched junction nucleotides: 7. Germline lookup yields CDR1 SGHTA and CDR2 FQGNSA. There are 15 residues in the CDR3. CDR3 in DNA: TGTGCCAGCAGCCGCGGGAGACTGTTCTACAATGAGCAGTTCTTC. Protein sequence: CASSRGRLFYNEQFF. Filled out from reference TRBV7-2 and TRBJ2-1, the complete variable domain reads GAGVSQSPSNKVTEKGKDVELRCDPISGHTALYWYRQSLGQGLEFLIYFQGNSAPDKSGLPSDRFSAERTGGSVSTLTIQRTQQEDSAVYLCASSRGRLFYNEQFFGPGTRLTVL.

The J gene is TRBJ2-3, the V gene TRBV5-1; 7 bases agree with TRBD2. CDR1 and CDR2 (germline): SGHRS, YFSETQ. The V gene end was trimmed by 7 bases and the J gene end by 3 bases; junction bases not matched to a gene: 14. This CDR3 spans 16 amino acids. CDR3 bases: TGCGCCAGCCACCCTATGGCGGGAGTGTTTACAGATACGCAGTATTTT. It specifies CASHPMAGVFTDTQYF.